The next 26 T cell receptor beta chains were all read from a single sample in a study of blood T cell repertoires in COVID-19. Repertoires were generated with immunoSEQ multiplex PCR, while TCRdb's copy carries only in-frame clones and drops some. Of 200,000 to 300,000 clones in the sample, nearly 90% were seen once. The sequenced material came from PBMCs or T cells enriched from blood (not recorded which). The receptors stem from a woman in her twenties or thirties with acute COVID-19.

The chain is built from TRBV14 and TRBJ1-6, with D unclear. CDR1 and CDR2 from the germline V gene are SGHDN and FVKESK. The CDR3 contains 13 residues. Trimming left V 9 bases short and J 7 bases short, with 13 bases between. CDR3 bases: TGTGCCAGTTCTTGGACTTCCAATTCACCCCTCCACTTT. Protein product: CASSWTSNSPLHF.

V is TRBV19 and J is TRBJ1-3, with TRBD1 identical over 8 bases. The germline V gene encodes CDR1 LNHDA and CDR2 SQIVND (reference sequence). With V trimmed by 3 bases and J by 3 bases, 4 bases remained unmatched. The CDR3 is made up of 15 amino acids. This CDR3 reads CASSIRDRSGNTIYF. Written as DNA, the CDR3 is TGTGCCAGTAGTATCCGGGACAGGAGTGGAAACACCATATATTTT.

This chain joins TRBV10-3 and TRBJ2-3, with 9 nucleotides matching TRBD2. J lost 1 base, V lost 0 bases, and 11 bases had no gene match. In germline, CDR1 is ENHRY, CDR2 SYGVKD. The CDR3 extends over 19 amino acids. CDR3 nucleotide sequence: TGTGCCATCAGTGAGTCGGGCGGGGGGGTACGGTCGGGCACAGATACGCAGTATTTT. Amino acids: CAISESGGGVRSGTDTQYF.

This clone was detected only once. The chain recombines TRBV19 with TRBJ2-3; 7 bases are shared with TRBD2. The CDR3 covers 12 residues. Unmatched junction bases numbered 1, after V lost 7 bases and J lost 3 bases. CDR1 and CDR2 from the germline V gene are LNHDA and SQIVND (reference sequence). This chain's CDR3 is CASIGGTDTQYF. DNA for the CDR3: TGTGCCAGTATCGGGGGGACAGATACGCAGTATTTT.

V usage is TRBV9 and J usage is TRBJ2-5, with D possibly matching TRBD2 (5 bases). CDR3 length: 15 residues. V lost 0 bases and J 1 base, leaving 10 bases between the germline ends. Germline values: CDR1 SGDLS, CDR2 YYNGEE. The DNA of the CDR3 is TGTGCCAGCAGCGTAGCTATCGGGGTCCAAGAGACCCAGTACTTC. It is translated as CASSVAIGVQETQYF.

This clone came up once. The chain carries TRBV5-5 and TRBJ2-7; D might be TRBD1 (5 bases). The V gene lost 1 base and the J gene lost 2 bases, with 22 bases spanning the gap. Germline CDR1 is SGHKS and CDR2 is YYEKEE (reference sequence). CDR3 length: 18 residues. CDR3 sequence (DNA): TGTGCCAGCAGCTTGTCGAGAATGTTGGGGCAGGGCCCCTACGAGCAGTACTTC. Amino acid sequence: CASSLSRMLGQGPYEQYF.

In nucleotides, the CDR3 is TGTGCCAGCAGCCCCCTCGGGGAGCAGTACTTC. This encodes CASSPLGEQYF. The V call is TRBV28, the J call TRBJ2-7; the D is unclear. Looked up from germline, CDR1 is MDHEN and CDR2 is SYDVKM. Trimming cost V 6 bases and J 7 bases, with 10 bases left between them. CDR3 length: 11 amino acids.

This clone was observed a handful of times. The V call is TRBV5-6, the J call TRBJ1-2; possibly TRBD1 for D (5 bases). Trimming stripped 5 bases from V and 7 bases from J, with 18 bases between. The V gene's germline CDR1 is SGHDT and CDR2 YYEEEE. The CDR3 has 14 residues. CDR3 sequence reads: CASRIVGGGSGYTF. Here the CDR3 DNA reads TGTGCCAGCAGGATCGTGGGGGGTGGAAGTGGCTACACCTTC.

This sequence joins TRBV5-5 and TRBJ1-5; 12 bases are a match to TRBD1. The CDR3 is 15 amino acids. Germline CDR1 is SGHKS and CDR2 is YYEKEE (reference sequence). V trimming: 0 bases; J trimming: 5 bases; junction bases outside the gene matches: 0. The CDR3 bases are TGTGCCAGCAGCTTGGGGGACAGGGGGCATCAGCCCCAGCATTTT. It specifies CASSLGDRGHQPQHF.

The genes are TRBV6-6 and TRBJ1-1; D uncertain. The CDR3 contains 15 residues. Trimming took 2 bases from V and 5 from J, leaving 15 bases between them. The germline CDR1 and CDR2 sequences are MNHNY and SVGAGI (reference sequence). CDR3 in DNA: TGTGCCAGCAGTTACCTGGCGGGTGGAGGAACTGAAGCTTTCTTT. Residues: CASSYLAGGGTEAFF.

This clone was observed a few times. Additional DNA sequences in this sample encode the identical CDR3. The V gene is TRBV18, the J gene TRBJ2-5; no firm D call. The V and J ends lost 3 bases and 5 bases respectively, with 4 bases between them. The CDR3 contains 11 residues. CDR1 KGHSH and CDR2 LQKENI come from the germline V gene. The DNA for the CDR3 is TGTGCCAGCTCACCCGGGGAGACCCAGTACTTC. This sequence encodes CASSPGETQYF.

This clone showed up just once. CDR3 residues: CATSTETSSSYNEQFF. CDR3 sequence (DNA): TGTGCCACCAGCACCGAGACTAGTTCCTCCTACAATGAGCAGTTCTTC. The chain combines TRBV15 with TRBJ2-1, with a tentative D call TRBD2 (6 bases). V dropped 4 bases and J dropped 0 bases, with 13 bases sitting between them. Looked up from germline, CDR1 is LNHNV and CDR2 is YYDKDF (reference sequence). This CDR3 contains 16 residues. The full variable domain, in which reference TRBV15 and TRBJ2-1 provide the parts outside the CDR3, is DAMVIQNPRYQVTQFGKPVTLSCSQTLNHNVMYWYQQKSSQAPKLLFHYYDKDFNNEADTPDNFQSRRPNTSFCFLDIRSPGLGDTAMYLCATSTETSSSYNEQFFGPGTRLTVL.

A single count supports this clone. The V and J genes are TRBV7-2 and TRBJ2-7; unclear D gene. The CDR3 is made up of 15 amino acids. V gave up 1 base and J gave up 2 bases, with 12 bases separating them. The V gene's germline CDR1 is SGHTA and CDR2 FQGNSA. CDR3 in DNA: TGTGCCAGCAGCTTAGGGGCCCGGTTGACCTACGAGCAGTACTTC. It encodes CASSLGARLTYEQYF.

The gene calls are TRBV30 and TRBJ2-5, with TRBD2 matching over 11 bases. With 2 bases clipped from V and 4 bases from J, the junction kept 9 bases outside the gene matches. The CDR3 is 16 amino acids. Germline V lookup: CDR1 GTSNPN, CDR2 SVGIG (reference sequence). The CDR3 DNA reads TGTGCCTGGAGTAGACTAGCGGGGCGGCTTGGAGAGACCCAGTACTTC. This translates into CAWSRLAGRLGETQYF.

The chain recombines TRBV30 with TRBJ2-7; 10 bases are shared with TRBD1. V was pared by 4 bases and J by 3 bases, with 9 bases of the junction left unmatched. This CDR3 comprises 15 residues. The germline gives CDR1 GTSNPN, CDR2 SVGIG (reference sequence). The CDR3 reads CAWTAGWTGGYEQYF. The CDR3, as DNA: TGTGCCTGGACGGCCGGGTGGACAGGGGGCTACGAGCAGTACTTC.

J is TRBJ1-2 and V is TRBV7-2, with D tentatively TRBD1 (5 bases). The CDR3 is 14 amino acids. Trimming took off 0 bases at V and 2 bases at J, with 7 bases between the two ends. CDR1 SGHTA and CDR2 FQGNSA come from the germline V gene. The CDR3 reads CASSLARGNYGYTF. In DNA, the CDR3 is TGTGCCAGCAGCTTAGCCCGGGGGAACTATGGCTACACCTTC.

The chain recombines TRBV7-9 with TRBJ2-3; the match to TRBD1 covers 7 bases. Germline-derived CDR1 and CDR2 are SEHNR and FQNEAQ (reference sequence). Losses at the gene ends were 6 bases for V and 4 bases for J; bases not matched to a gene: 4. The length of the CDR3 is 13 residues. The CDR3 region has the DNA TGTGCCAGCAGAGCCACAGGGGCAGATACGCAGTATTTT. Translated, it gives CASRATGADTQYF.

V gene TRBV11-2 combines with J gene TRBJ1-4; 9 bases align to TRBD1. Trimming cost V 3 bases and J 10 bases; bases outside gene matches: 6. This CDR3 is 14 amino acids long. The germline gives CDR1 SGHAT, CDR2 FQNNGV. CDR3 bases: TGTGCCAGCAGCTTCACGGACAGGGGCGGAAAACTGTTTTTT. It specifies CASSFTDRGGKLFF.

V and J are TRBV4-1 and TRBJ2-1; TRBD1 agrees at 9 bases. This CDR3 spans 16 amino acids. Losses at the gene ends were 0 bases for V and 9 bases for J; bases not matched to a gene: 9. Per the germline V gene, CDR1 is MGHRA and CDR2 is YSYEKL. The CDR3 DNA sequence: TGCGCCAGCAGCCAAGATCCTTGGGACAGGGCTGGTGAGCAGTTCTTC. It translates to CASSQDPWDRAGEQFF.

The CDR3, as DNA: TGTGCCAGCAGAAATACAGGGGCGAACACTGAAGCTTTCTTT. This encodes CASRNTGANTEAFF. The V gene is TRBV7-9, the J gene TRBJ1-1, with 7 bases identical to TRBD1. V was pared by 6 bases and J by 1 base, with 5 bases of the junction left unmatched. The CDR3 totals 14 residues. CDR1 is SEHNR and CDR2 is FQNEAQ in the germline V gene (reference sequence).

V usage is TRBV10-2 and J usage is TRBJ1-6; D ambiguous. Germline V gives CDR1 WSHSY, CDR2 SAAADI. This CDR3 region has 13 residues. Trimming cost V 3 bases and J 9 bases, with 9 bases left between them. The DNA of the CDR3 is TGCGCCAGCAGTGATTTCGAGGGTTCACCCCTCCACTTT. Translated: CASSDFEGSPLHF.

This chain uses TRBV5-4 with TRBJ1-2; 10 nucleotides match TRBD1. The CDR3 totals 15 residues. Germline values: CDR1 SGHNT, CDR2 YYREEE (reference sequence). The V segment lost 5 bases and the J segment 7 bases; nucleotides outside the gene matches: 11. CDR3 sequence reads: CASSYLWGQGSGYTF. The CDR3 DNA sequence: TGTGCCAGCAGTTATCTATGGGGACAGGGGTCTGGCTACACCTTC.

This chain connects TRBV7-9 to TRBJ1-5, with 7 bases lining up with TRBD1. This CDR3 comprises 17 residues. Per germline, CDR1 SEHNR and CDR2 FQNEAQ (reference sequence). V lost 0 bases to trimming and J lost 3 bases; unmatched junction nucleotides: 8. The CDR3 nucleotides read TGTGCCAGCAGCTTAGCGAAGGCAGGGGGAGTCAATCAGCCCCAGCATTTT. It codes for CASSLAKAGGVNQPQHF.

This chain connects TRBV30 to TRBJ1-1; no definite D call. The CDR3 sequence is 14 residues long. The germline CDR1 and CDR2 sequences are GTSNPN and SVGIG (reference sequence). Trimming shortened V by 0 bases and J by 4 bases, and 12 bases separated the two germline ends. For the CDR3, the DNA is TGTGCCTGGAGTGTAGAGTTCGGAGGCACTGAAGCTTTCTTT. Translated: CAWSVEFGGTEAFF.

The V and J genes are TRBV9 and TRBJ2-1; TRBD1 matches 12 bases. J was trimmed by 4 bases and V by 4 bases; bases with no gene match: 6. CDR1 SGDLS and CDR2 YYNGEE come from the germline V gene. The CDR3 has 16 residues. Here the CDR3 reads CASSNRGQGAYNEQFF. Written as DNA, the CDR3 is TGTGCCAGCAGCAACCGGGGACAGGGGGCTTACAATGAGCAGTTCTTC.

The chain couples TRBV19 to TRBJ2-7, with D tentatively TRBD1 (7 bases). The CDR3 has 15 amino acids. V lost 4 bases and J lost 4, with 17 bases in between. Germline loops: CDR1 LNHDA, CDR2 SQIVND (reference sequence). As DNA, the CDR3 is TGTGCCAGTAGTAAGGCGGGGACAGTATCATACGAGCAGTACTTC. Its translation is CASSKAGTVSYEQYF.